This T cell receptor (beta chain) was profiled in a study of CD8+ T cells in alopecia areata. Overall study: For the treated group, dosing was oral tofacitinib at 5 to 10 mg twice daily.

V shed 1 base and J shed 5 bases, with 3 bases lying between them. This CDR3 spans 11 amino acids. Germline V gives CDR1 SGHNT, CDR2 YYREEE (reference sequence). Comment on this clone: Its antigen remains unknown.

Sequencing relied on a cDNA template that was reverse transcribed from extracted RNA. Repertoires were generated with immunoSEQ multiplex PCR, while TCRdb's copy carries only in-frame clones and drops some. The table shows some 110,000 clones, with 50% to 75% occurring only once. Described treatment: oral pan-JAK inhibitor, 5-10 mg twice daily. Both peripheral blood and punch biopsies of lesional scalp skin were obtained from patients who had alopecia areata. General study results and limits: Researchers report lesional scalp, most notably alopecia totalis/universalis, outstripped normal scalp in clonality. Many of the expanded lesional clones endured in scalp and blood while on tofacitinib.

Sequences were derived from CD8+ T cells sorted from blood, sampled at week 4, from a patient treated with tofacitinib. The rearrangement uses TRBV5-4 and TRBJ2-5; no clear D gene. This receptor was identified in a human donor with alopecia areata. This CDR3 is CASSLKETQYF. CDR3 nucleotide sequence: TGTGCCAGCAGCTTGAAGGAGACCCAGTACTTC.